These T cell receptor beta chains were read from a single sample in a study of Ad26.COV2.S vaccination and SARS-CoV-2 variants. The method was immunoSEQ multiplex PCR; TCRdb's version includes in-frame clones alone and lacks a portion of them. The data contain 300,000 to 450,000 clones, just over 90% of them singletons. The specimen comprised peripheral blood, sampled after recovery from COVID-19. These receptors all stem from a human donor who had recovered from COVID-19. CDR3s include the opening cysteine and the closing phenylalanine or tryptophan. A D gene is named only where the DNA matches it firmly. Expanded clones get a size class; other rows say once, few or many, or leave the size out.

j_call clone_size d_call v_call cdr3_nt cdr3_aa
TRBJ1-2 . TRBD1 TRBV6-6 TGTGCCAGCAGCCCACGACAGGGGAATGGCTACACCTTC CASSPRQGNGYTF
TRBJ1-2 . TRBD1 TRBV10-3 TGTGCCATCAGTGAGTCGGAGACAGGGGAGGGGAATGGCTACACCTTC CAISESETGEGNGYTF
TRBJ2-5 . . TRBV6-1 TGTGCCAGCAGTGAGCCGGGGAGTGGGGAGACCCAGTACTTC CASSEPGSGETQYF
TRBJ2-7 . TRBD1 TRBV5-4 TGTGCCAGCAGCGCCTGGAGGACAGGGCTCTACGAGCAGTACTTC CASSAWRTGLYEQYF
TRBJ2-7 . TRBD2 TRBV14 TGTGCCAGCAGCCAAGGTTCCAGGGAGGGCTACGAGCAGTACTTC CASSQGSREGYEQYF
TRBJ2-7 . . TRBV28 TGTGCCAGCAGTACTCTCCGGGACAACCTTTACGAGCAGTACTTC CASSTLRDNLYEQYF
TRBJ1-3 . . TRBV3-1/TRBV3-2 TGTGCCAGCAGTCCTTCGGGCCTTGGAAACACCATATATTTT CASSPSGLGNTIYF
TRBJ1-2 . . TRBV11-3 TGTGCCAGCAGCTTAGAGCAGAGGGTTTACTACTATGGCTACACCTTC CASSLEQRVYYYGYTF
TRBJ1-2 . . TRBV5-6 TGTGCCAGCAGCCCCCTAGCCGCTAACTATGGCTACACCTTC CASSPLAANYGYTF
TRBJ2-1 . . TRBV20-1 TGCAGTGCTAGTAGGTTGACTGAGCAGTTCTTC CSASRLTEQFF
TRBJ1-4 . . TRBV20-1 TGCAGTGCTAGTCCCGAAGCAACTAATGAAAAACTGTTTTTT CSASPEATNEKLFF
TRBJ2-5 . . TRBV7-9 TGTGCCAGCAAAGGGTTCGAGACCCAGTACTTC CASKGFETQYF
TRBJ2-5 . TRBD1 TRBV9 TGTGCCAGCAGACGTGGACAGGGGGGTGGAGAGACCCAGTACTTC CASRRGQGGGETQYF
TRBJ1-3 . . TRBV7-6 TGTGCCAGCAAGAAGGAGTTCTCTGGAAACACCATATATTTT CASKKEFSGNTIYF
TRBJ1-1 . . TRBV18 TGTGCCAGCTCACCAGAGACGGCCCAGGTCACTGAAGCTTTCTTT CASSPETAQVTEAFF
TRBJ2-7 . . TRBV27 TGTGCCAGCAGTTTAGTGTCTCAGGGAGGTCGGTACGAGCAGTACTTC CASSLVSQGGRYEQYF
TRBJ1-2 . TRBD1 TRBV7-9 TGTGCCAGCAGGAAGGGGACAGGGGACGGCTACACCTTC CASRKGTGDGYTF
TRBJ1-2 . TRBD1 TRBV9 TGTGCCAGCAGCCCAACGATAGGGACAGGGGCTGGCTACACCTTC CASSPTIGTGAGYTF
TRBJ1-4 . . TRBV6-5 TGTGCCAGCAAGAGGGATGAAAAACTGTTTTTT CASKRDEKLFF
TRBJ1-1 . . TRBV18 TGTGCCAGCTCACCAACGAGTTCTGAAGCTTTCTTT CASSPTSSEAFF
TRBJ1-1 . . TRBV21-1 TGTGCCAGCAGGGGGAGACGGGGGGCGGGAGTGAACACTGAAGCTTTCTTT CASRGRRGAGVNTEAFF
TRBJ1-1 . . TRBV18 TGTGCCACCTGTCGACAGGAGGGGACTGAAGCTTTCTTT CATCRQEGTEAFF
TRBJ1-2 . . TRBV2 TGTGCCAGCAGAGTGGGCAGGGACTATGGCTACACCTTC CASRVGRDYGYTF
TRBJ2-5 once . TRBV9 TGTGCCAGCAGCGCGACAGGATACCAAGAGACCCAGTACTTC CASSATGYQETQYF
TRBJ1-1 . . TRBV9 TGTGCCAGCAGCGTAACGAACACTGAAGCTTTCTTT CASSVTNTEAFF
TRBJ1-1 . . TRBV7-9 TGTGCCAGCAGCTTTGGCGTGGGGGGCACTGAAGCTTTCTTT CASSFGVGGTEAFF
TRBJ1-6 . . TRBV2 TGTGCCAGCAGTCGGACCGTATATAATTCACCCCTCCACTTT CASSRTVYNSPLHF
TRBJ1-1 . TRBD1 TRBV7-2 TGTGCCAGCACCCCATGGACAGGGGGAAACACTGAAGCTTTCTTT CASTPWTGGNTEAFF